What follows are 18 T cell receptor beta chains derived from one specimen sequenced in a study of cytomegalovirus exposure and HLA in healthy donors. Both 60 Vbeta primers and 13 Jbeta primers went into the PCR. Assay: immunoSEQ multiplex PCR; the TCRdb copy retains only in-frame clones and omits some. The table has over 130,000 clones, roughly 86% seen once. The material sequenced was PBMCs. These TCRs come from a middle-aged woman in good health and CMV-seronegative.

The chain is built from TRBV7-8 and TRBJ1-5, with D tentatively TRBD1 (6 bases). With 1 base removed from V and 0 bases from J, the gap between germline ends came to 13 bases. The germline V gene encodes CDR1 SGHVS and CDR2 FQNEAQ. The CDR3 runs to 17 residues. The CDR3 DNA is TGTGCCAGCAGCTTAGAGGGCCGAGGGGGTAGCAATCAGCCCCAGCATTTT. Protein sequence: CASSLEGRGGSNQPQHF.

This chain uses TRBV7-2 with TRBJ2-7; 11 nucleotides match TRBD1. The V segment lost 1 base and the J segment 5 bases; nucleotides outside the gene matches: 4. Germline V gene lookup returns CDR1 SGHTA and CDR2 FQGNSA. The CDR3 length is 15 residues. The CDR3 loop reads CASSLVGTGGNEQYF. CDR3 nucleotides: TGTGCCAGCAGCTTAGTGGGGACAGGGGGGAACGAGCAGTACTTC.

This clone was detected once. This chain links TRBV6-1 with TRBJ2-1, with D unresolved. The CDR3 totals 14 residues. V shed 1 base and J shed 3 bases, with 7 bases lying between them. Per germline, CDR1 MNHNS and CDR2 SASEGT. The CDR3 sequence is CASSEEISYNEQFF. The DNA of the CDR3 is TGTGCCAGCAGTGAAGAAATTAGCTACAATGAGCAGTTCTTC.

The genes are TRBV11-3 and TRBJ2-7; D not certain. The CDR3 spans 16 residues. In germline, CDR1 is SGHNT, CDR2 YENEEA. V was clipped by 3 bases and J by 0 bases, with 15 bases between them. The CDR3 is CASSFDGGYLSYEQYF. The CDR3 coding sequence is TGTGCCAGCAGCTTCGATGGCGGCTACCTCTCCTACGAGCAGTACTTC.

About this clone: The junction and the germline gene differ at one end; a read error may be behind it. The chain has TRBV7-9 and TRBJ1-4, with a weak D call TRBD1 (5 bases). The CDR3 extends over 14 amino acids. Germline V gives CDR1 SEHNR, CDR2 FQNEAQ (reference sequence). The chain's CDR3 is CASRLDGGVEKLFF. As DNA, the CDR3 is TGTGCCAGCAGATTAGACGGAGGGGTTGAAAAACTGTTTTTT.

The gene calls are TRBV28 and TRBJ1-2; D possibly corresponds to TRBD1 (6 bases). The V and J ends lost 7 bases and 2 bases respectively, with 14 bases between them. From germline, CDR1 is MDHEN and CDR2 SYDVKM. There are 14 residues in the CDR3. The CDR3: CASNDRSRNYGYTF. In DNA, the CDR3 is TGTGCCAGCAACGACAGGTCTCGCAACTATGGCTACACCTTC.

V and J are TRBV7-9 and TRBJ2-7; the D gene is possibly TRBD2 (6 bases). There are 14 residues in the CDR3. Trimming took 5 bases from V and 5 from J, leaving 16 bases between them. CDR1 is SEHNR and CDR2 is FQNEAQ in the germline V gene (reference sequence). The CDR3 spells CASSGGYGPDEQYF. The CDR3 DNA is TGTGCCAGCAGCGGGGGGTACGGGCCCGACGAGCAGTACTTC.

This clone appeared a few times. The V call is TRBV29-1, the J call TRBJ2-7; 11 bases are shared with TRBD1. Per germline, CDR1 SQVTM and CDR2 ANQGSEA. The trim removed 5 bases at V and 3 bases at J, leaving 3 bases unmatched. The CDR3 is 13 amino acids. The CDR3 protein is CSVTGTGGYEQYF. The CDR3 region has the DNA TGCAGCGTTACCGGGACAGGGGGCTACGAGCAGTACTTC.

The chain links TRBV7-9 to TRBJ1-1; no firm D call. Germline V lookup: CDR1 SEHNR, CDR2 FQNEAQ (reference sequence). This CDR3 comprises 12 residues. V was shortened by 2 bases and J by 8 bases, with 9 bases between the two germline ends. CDR3 amino acids: CASSLTREEAFF. CDR3 coding DNA: TGTGCCAGCAGCTTAACGCGAGAAGAAGCTTTCTTT.

The chain links TRBV6-1 to TRBJ1-3; 7 nucleotides line up with TRBD1. V dropped 7 bases and J dropped 2; count of bases not matched to a gene: 5. From germline, CDR1 is MNHNS and CDR2 SASEGT. The CDR3 length is 14 residues. CDR3 in DNA: TGTGCCAGCAAGCCCGGGACAGCTGGAAACACCATATATTTT. This sequence encodes CASKPGTAGNTIYF.

The DNA for the CDR3 is TGTGCCAGCAGTGAAGGGCGGAGTAGCGGGAGCTCCTACAATGAGCAGTTCTTC. It codes for CASSEGRSSGSSYNEQFF. The rearrangement uses TRBV6-1 and TRBJ2-1; 9 bases match TRBD2. Germline V lookup: CDR1 MNHNS, CDR2 SASEGT. V was clipped by 1 base and J by 0 bases; unmatched bases: 7. The CDR3 has 18 residues.

About this clone: Other nucleotide sequences from this sample produce the same CDR3. The CDR3 region is CASSLGGLSYEQYF. DNA for the CDR3: TGTGCCAGCAGCTTGGGAGGGTTAAGCTACGAGCAGTACTTC. The chain carries TRBV5-6 and TRBJ2-7; perhaps TRBD2 as D (5 bases). Looked up from germline, CDR1 is SGHDT and CDR2 is YYEEEE. Trimming stripped 0 bases from V and 3 bases from J, with 10 bases between. The CDR3 has 14 amino acids.

The count of this clone is one. The sample holds other DNA sequences that translate to the same CDR3. The CDR3 DNA sequence: TGCGCCAGCAGTCAGGCAATAAAGCTGTTTTTT. The encoded protein is CASSQAIKLFF. The chain is built from TRBV23-1 and TRBJ1-4; the D is unclear. TRBV23-1 is known as an ORF, though its function is uncertain. The CDR3 sequence is 11 residues long. The V gene lost 3 bases and the J gene lost 14 bases, with 10 bases spanning the gap.

The V call is TRBV6-1, the J call TRBJ2-2; 9 nucleotides align to TRBD2. CDR1 is MNHNS and CDR2 is SASEGT in the germline V gene. Germline trimming cut 9 bases from V and 8 bases from J; bases unmatched to any gene: 13. There are 15 residues in the CDR3. The CDR3 loop is CARTSASGMRGELFF. DNA of the CDR3: TGTGCCAGAACCTCGGCTAGCGGGATGAGGGGGGAGCTGTTTTTT.

The count of this clone is one. The chain links TRBV2 to TRBJ1-2; the match to TRBD1 covers 10 bases. The V segment lost 7 bases and the J segment 4 bases; nucleotides outside the gene matches: 6. Germline V lookup: CDR1 SNHLY, CDR2 FYNNEI. There are 14 residues in the CDR3. CDR3 DNA: TGTGCCAGCAACGACAGGGGGCTAGCCTATGGCTACACCTTC. Translated, it gives CASNDRGLAYGYTF.

The CDR3 coding sequence is TGTGCCAGCAGTGAAGCGCAGGCTAGCGGGATCTACGAGCAGTACTTC. Translated: CASSEAQASGIYEQYF. V is TRBV2 and J is TRBJ2-7, with TRBD2 matching 9 bases. CDR3 length: 16 residues. The V gene's germline CDR1 is SNHLY and CDR2 FYNNEI. J was trimmed by 3 bases and V by 0 bases; bases with no gene match: 6.

The V call is TRBV9, the J call TRBJ2-2, with TRBD2 matching 8 bases. Germline V gene data show CDR1 as SGDLS and CDR2 as YYNGEE. This CDR3 is built from 16 residues. Germline trimming cut 0 bases from V and 5 bases from J; bases unmatched to any gene: 6. Here the CDR3 reads CASSVESGSVTGELFF. DNA of the CDR3: TGTGCCAGCAGCGTAGAGAGCGGGAGTGTTACCGGGGAGCTGTTTTTT.

The rearrangement uses TRBV11-3 and TRBJ2-3, with D unclear. The V end was cut by 3 bases, the J end by 0 bases, with 7 bases between. Germline V gives CDR1 SGHNT, CDR2 YENEEA. CDR3 size: 14 residues. CDR3 DNA sequence: TGTGCCAGCAGCTTCCGGAGAAGCACAGATACGCAGTATTTT. Protein: CASSFRRSTDTQYF.